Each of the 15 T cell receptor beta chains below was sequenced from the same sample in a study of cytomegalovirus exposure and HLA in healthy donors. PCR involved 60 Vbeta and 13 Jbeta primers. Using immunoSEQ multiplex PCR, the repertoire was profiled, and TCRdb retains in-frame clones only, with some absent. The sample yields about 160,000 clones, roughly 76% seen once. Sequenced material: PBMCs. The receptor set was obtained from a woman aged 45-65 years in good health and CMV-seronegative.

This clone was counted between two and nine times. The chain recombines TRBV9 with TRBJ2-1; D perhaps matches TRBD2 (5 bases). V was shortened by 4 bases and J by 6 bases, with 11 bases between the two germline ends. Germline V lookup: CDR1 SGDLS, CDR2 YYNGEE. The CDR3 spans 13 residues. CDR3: CASSPSGVNEQFF. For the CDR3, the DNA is TGTGCCAGCAGCCCGAGCGGAGTCAATGAGCAGTTCTTC.

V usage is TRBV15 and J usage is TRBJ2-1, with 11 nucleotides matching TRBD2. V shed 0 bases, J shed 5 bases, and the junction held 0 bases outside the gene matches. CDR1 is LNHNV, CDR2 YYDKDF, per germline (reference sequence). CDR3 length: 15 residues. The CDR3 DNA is TGTGCCACCAGCAGAGAACTAGCGGGGGACAATGAGCAGTTCTTC. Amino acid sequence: CATSRELAGDNEQFF.

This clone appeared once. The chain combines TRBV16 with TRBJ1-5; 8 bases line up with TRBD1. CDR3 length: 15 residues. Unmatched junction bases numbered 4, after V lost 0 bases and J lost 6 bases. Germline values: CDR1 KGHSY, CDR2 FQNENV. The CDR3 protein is CASSQSDRVRQPQHF. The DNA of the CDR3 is TGTGCCAGCAGCCAATCGGACAGGGTTCGTCAGCCCCAGCATTTT.

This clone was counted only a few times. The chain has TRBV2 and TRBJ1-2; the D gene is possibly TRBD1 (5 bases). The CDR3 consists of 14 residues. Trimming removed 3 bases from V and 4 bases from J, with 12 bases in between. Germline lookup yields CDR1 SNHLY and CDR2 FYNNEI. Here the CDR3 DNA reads TGTGCCAGCAGTGACGGGGACTTTACCTATGGCTACACCTTC. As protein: CASSDGDFTYGYTF.

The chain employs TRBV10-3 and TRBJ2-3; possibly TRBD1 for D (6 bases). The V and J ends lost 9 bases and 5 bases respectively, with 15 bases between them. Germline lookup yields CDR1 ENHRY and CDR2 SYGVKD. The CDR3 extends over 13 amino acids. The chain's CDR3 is CAISYRVGDTQYF. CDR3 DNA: TGTGCCATATCATACAGGGTCGGAGATACGCAGTATTTT.

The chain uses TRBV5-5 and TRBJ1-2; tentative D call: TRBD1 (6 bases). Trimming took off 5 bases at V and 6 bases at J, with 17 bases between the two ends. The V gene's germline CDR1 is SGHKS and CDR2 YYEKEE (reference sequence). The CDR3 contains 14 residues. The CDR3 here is CASSPTMGAHGYTF. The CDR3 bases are TGTGCCAGCAGTCCCACGATGGGGGCTCATGGCTACACCTTC.

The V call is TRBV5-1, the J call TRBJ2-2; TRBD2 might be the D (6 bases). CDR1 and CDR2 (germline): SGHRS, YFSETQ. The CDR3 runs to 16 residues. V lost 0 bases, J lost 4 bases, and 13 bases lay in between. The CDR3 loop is CASSLVSGRGTGELFF. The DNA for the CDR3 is TGCGCCAGCAGCTTGGTTTCGGGGCGGGGCACCGGGGAGCTGTTTTTT.

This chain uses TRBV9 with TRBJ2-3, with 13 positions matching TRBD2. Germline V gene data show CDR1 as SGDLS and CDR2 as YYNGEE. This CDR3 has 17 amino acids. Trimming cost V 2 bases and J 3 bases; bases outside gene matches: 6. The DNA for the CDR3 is TGTGCCAGCAGCGTCTCCCCGGGACTAGCGGGAACAGATACGCAGTATTTT. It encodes CASSVSPGLAGTDTQYF.

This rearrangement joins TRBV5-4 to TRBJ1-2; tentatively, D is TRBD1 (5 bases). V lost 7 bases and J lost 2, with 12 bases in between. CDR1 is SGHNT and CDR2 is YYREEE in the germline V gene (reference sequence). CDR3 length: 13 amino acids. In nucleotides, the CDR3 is TGTGCCAGCGGCTCCGACAGAAACTATGGCTACACCTTC. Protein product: CASGSDRNYGYTF.

The CDR3, as DNA: TGTGCCAGCAGCCAAGCGGGGGGGGATGGTTCACCCCTCCACTTT. This sequence encodes CASSQAGGDGSPLHF. The chain recombines TRBV4-2 with TRBJ1-6; TRBD1 might be the D (5 bases). This CDR3 contains 15 residues. The V gene lost 1 base and the J gene lost 9 bases, with 13 bases spanning the gap. Germline CDR1 and CDR2: LGHNA and YNFKEQ.

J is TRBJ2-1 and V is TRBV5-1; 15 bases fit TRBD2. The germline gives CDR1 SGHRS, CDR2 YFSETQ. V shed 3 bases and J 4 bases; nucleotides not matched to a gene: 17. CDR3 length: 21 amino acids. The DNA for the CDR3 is TGCGCCAGCAGCTCGCCGCTCACCGGGACTAGCGGGGGGCGTCATTACAATGAGCAGTTCTTC. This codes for CASSSPLTGTSGGRHYNEQFF.

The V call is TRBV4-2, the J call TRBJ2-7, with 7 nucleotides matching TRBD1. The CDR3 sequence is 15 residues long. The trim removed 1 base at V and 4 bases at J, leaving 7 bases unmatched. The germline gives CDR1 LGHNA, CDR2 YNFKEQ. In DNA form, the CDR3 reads TGTGCCAGCAGCCAAGTGGGGGACAGTATGTACGAGCAGTACTTC. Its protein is CASSQVGDSMYEQYF.

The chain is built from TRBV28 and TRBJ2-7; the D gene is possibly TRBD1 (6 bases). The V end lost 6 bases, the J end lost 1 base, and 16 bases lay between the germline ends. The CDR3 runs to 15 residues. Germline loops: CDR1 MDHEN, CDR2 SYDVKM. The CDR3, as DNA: TGTGCCAGCAGCTCTCCGGGACAACCTTCCTACGAGCAGTACTTC. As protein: CASSSPGQPSYEQYF.

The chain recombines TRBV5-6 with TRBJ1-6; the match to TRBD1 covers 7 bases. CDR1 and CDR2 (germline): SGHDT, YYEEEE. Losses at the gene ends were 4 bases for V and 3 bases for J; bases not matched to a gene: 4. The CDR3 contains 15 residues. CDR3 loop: CASSPQGVYNSPLHF. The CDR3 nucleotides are TGTGCCAGCAGCCCCCAGGGGGTCTATAATTCACCCCTCCACTTT.

The CDR3 DNA reads as TGTGCCAGCAGTCCCACAGGGGGGAATTCACCCCTCCACTTT. The encoded protein is CASSPTGGNSPLHF. This chain uses TRBV6-5 with TRBJ1-6, with 8 nucleotides matching TRBD1. Trimming at V came to 5 bases and at J to 7 bases, leaving 4 bases not matched to a gene. This CDR3 is built from 14 residues. Germline CDR1 is MNHEY and CDR2 is SVGAGI.